This T cell receptor (beta chain) is drawn from a study of blood T cell repertoires in COVID-19. Libraries were prepared by immunoSEQ multiplex PCR; TCRdb keeps only in-frame clonotypes and omits some of them. Of about 200,000 clones listed, 75% to 85% were seen once; the top ten hold 12%. The CDR3 consists of 16 residues. The ends were cut back, 1 base at V and 9 bases at J, with 18 bases in the middle. Germline lookup yields CDR1 SEHNR and CDR2 FQNEAQ (reference sequence). The specimen was PBMCs or T cells enriched from blood (not recorded which). The chain combines TRBV7-9 with TRBJ2-2; D perhaps matches TRBD2 (6 bases). The sequence was obtained from a man aged 40-55 years who had recovered from COVID-19. The CDR3 region is CASSLVAGLSLRELFF. CDR3 nucleotides: TGTGCCAGCAGCTTAGTTGCGGGACTGTCTTTAAGGGAGCTGTTTTTT. The variable domain in full, completed from reference TRBV7-9 and TRBJ2-2, reads DTGVSQNPRHKITKRGQNVTFRCDPISEHNRLYWYRQTLGQGPEFLTYFQNEAQLEKSRLLSDRFSAERPKGSFSTLEIQRTEQGDSAMYLCASSLVAGLSLRELFFGEGSRLTVL.